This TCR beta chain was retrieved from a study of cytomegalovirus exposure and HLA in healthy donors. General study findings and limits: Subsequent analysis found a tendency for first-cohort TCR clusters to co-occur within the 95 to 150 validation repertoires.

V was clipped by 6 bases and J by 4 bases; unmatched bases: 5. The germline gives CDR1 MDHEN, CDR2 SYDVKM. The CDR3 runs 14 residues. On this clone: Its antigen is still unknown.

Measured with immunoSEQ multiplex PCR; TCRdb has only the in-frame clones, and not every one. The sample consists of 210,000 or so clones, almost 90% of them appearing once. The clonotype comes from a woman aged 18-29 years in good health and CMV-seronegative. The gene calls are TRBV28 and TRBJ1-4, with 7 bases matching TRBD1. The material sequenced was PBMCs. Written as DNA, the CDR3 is TGTGCCAGCAGCTCCGGGACAGTTAATGAAAAACTGTTTTTT. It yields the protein CASSSGTVNEKLFF.